The rows below give T cell receptor beta chains drawn from one sample of a study of blood T cells in healthy people across ages. Via MiXCR, TCRdb re-called the 5' RACE reads, giving one row per CDR3 protein. The table lists 650,000 to 800,000 distinct CDR3 sequences, 45% to 60% of them singletons, with less than 15% in the top ten. Sequencing was carried out using blood. These receptors were collected from a woman of 80 years or more in good health. Both conserved end residues are part of each CDR3. The order of the fields is V gene, J gene, clone size, D gene, CDR3 protein, CDR3 DNA. D genes are given only for firm matches. Clone size appears in some rows only: once, few, many, or a class for an expanded clone.

v_gene: TRBV27
j_gene: TRBJ1-5
abundance: NA
d_gene: NA
CDR3aa: CASSLMGNNQPQHF
CDR3nt: TGTGCCAGCAGTTTAATGGGGAACAATCAGCCCCAGCATTTT

v_gene: TRBV7-8
j_gene: TRBJ2-1
abundance: many
d_gene: NA
CDR3aa: CASSSQAFSYNEQFF
CDR3nt: TGTGCCAGCAGCTCTCAGGCGTTCTCCTACAATGAGCAGTTCTTC

v_gene: TRBV7-3
j_gene: TRBJ2-1
abundance: many
d_gene: NA
CDR3aa: CASSTGHLGEQFF
CDR3nt: TGTGCCAGCAGCACCGGCCACTTGGGTGAGCAGTTCTTC

v_gene: TRBV28
j_gene: TRBJ2-2
abundance: NA
d_gene: NA
CDR3aa: CGAGTPNTGELFF
CDR3nt: TGTGGAGCCGGGACACCGAACACCGGGGAGCTGTTTTTT

v_gene: TRBV9
j_gene: TRBJ2-5
abundance: NA
d_gene: NA
CDR3aa: CASSVDVLETQYF
CDR3nt: TGTGCCAGCAGCGTAGATGTATTAGAGACCCAGTACTTC

v_gene: TRBV27
j_gene: TRBJ1-5
abundance: few
d_gene: NA
CDR3aa: CASRPQGLSSNQPQHF
CDR3nt: TGTGCCAGCAGGCCTCAGGGATTATCGAGCAATCAGCCCCAGCATTTT

v_gene: TRBV20-1
j_gene: TRBJ2-2
abundance: many
d_gene: TRBD2
CDR3aa: CSARGSGTGELFF
CDR3nt: TGCAGTGCTCGCGGGAGCGGCACCGGGGAGCTGTTTTTT

v_gene: TRBV6-1
j_gene: TRBJ2-3
abundance: NA
d_gene: NA
CDR3aa: CASSGEPGGTQYF
CDR3nt: TGTGCCAGCAGTGGGGAACCCGGCGGCACGCAGTATTTT

v_gene: TRBV10-3
j_gene: TRBJ2-3
abundance: NA
d_gene: NA
CDR3aa: CAISWGSSDTQYF
CDR3nt: TGTGCCATCAGCTGGGGCTCGTCGGATACGCAGTATTTT

v_gene: TRBV7-2
j_gene: TRBJ2-5
abundance: NA
d_gene: NA
CDR3aa: CASSERLALNEQYF
CDR3nt: TGTGCCAGCAGCGAACGCCTAGCGCTCAATGAGCAGTACTTC

v_gene: TRBV4-1
j_gene: TRBJ2-3
abundance: many
d_gene: NA
CDR3aa: CASLLDQTGDTQYF
CDR3nt: TGCGCCAGCCTACTAGATCAAACGGGAGATACGCAGTATTTT

v_gene: TRBV20-1
j_gene: TRBJ2-1
abundance: many
d_gene: NA
CDR3aa: CSVATSRAHEQFF
CDR3nt: TGCAGTGTAGCCACTTCCCGTGCCCATGAGCAGTTCTTC

v_gene: TRBV7-2
j_gene: TRBJ2-1
abundance: NA
d_gene: TRBD2
CDR3aa: CASSAAGPSHNEQFF
CDR3nt: TGTGCCAGCAGCGCAGCGGGGCCCTCCCACAATGAGCAGTTCTTC

v_gene: TRBV30
j_gene: TRBJ2-3
abundance: few
d_gene: TRBD2
CDR3aa: CAWSPGGGYADTQYF
CDR3nt: TGTGCCTGGAGTCCGGGAGGGGGGTATGCAGATACGCAGTATTTT

v_gene: TRBV9
j_gene: TRBJ1-3
abundance: NA
d_gene: TRBD1
CDR3aa: CASRAGQSPGNTIYF
CDR3nt: TGTGCCAGCAGGGCGGGACAGTCTCCTGGAAACACCATATATTTT

v_gene: TRBV5-1
j_gene: TRBJ2-1
abundance: many
d_gene: NA
CDR3aa: CASSLATWRGEQFF
CDR3nt: TGCGCCAGCAGCTTGGCCACGTGGCGGGGTGAGCAGTTCTTC

v_gene: TRBV4-3
j_gene: TRBJ1-5
abundance: NA
d_gene: TRBD1
CDR3aa: CASSQAGLVVGQGDQPQHF
CDR3nt: TGCGCCAGCAGCCAAGCGGGCTTAGTGGTGGGACAGGGCGATCAGCCCCAGCATTTT

v_gene: TRBV4-3
j_gene: TRBJ1-2
abundance: NA
d_gene: TRBD1
CDR3aa: CASSQRTGTGAGYTF
CDR3nt: TGCGCCAGCAGCCAACGGACCGGGACAGGCGCCGGCTACACCTTC

v_gene: TRBV27
j_gene: TRBJ2-1
abundance: NA
d_gene: NA
CDR3aa: CASSFGTVSPYNEQFF
CDR3nt: TGTGCCAGCAGTTTTGGGACCGTCTCCCCTTACAATGAGCAGTTCTTC

v_gene: TRBV21-1
j_gene: TRBJ2-4
abundance: NA
d_gene: NA
CDR3aa: CASSIPHPWRRAKNIQYF
CDR3nt: TGTGCCAGCAGTATACCCCATCCGTGGCGGAGAGCCAAAAACATTCAGTACTTC

v_gene: TRBV6-6
j_gene: TRBJ1-6
abundance: once
d_gene: TRBD1
CDR3aa: CAGGRTGGNSPLHF
CDR3nt: TGTGCCGGGGGCCGGACAGGGGGCAATTCACCCCTCCACTTT

v_gene: TRBV18
j_gene: TRBJ1-1
abundance: NA
d_gene: NA
CDR3aa: CASSIRDPPKNTEAFF
CDR3nt: TGTGCCAGCTCAATCCGGGACCCACCTAAGAACACTGAAGCTTTCTTT

v_gene: TRBV10-3
j_gene: TRBJ2-5
abundance: NA
d_gene: NA
CDR3aa: CAISEFRTGREETQYF
CDR3nt: TGTGCCATCAGTGAGTTTAGGACAGGGAGGGAAGAGACCCAGTACTTC

v_gene: TRBV10-3
j_gene: TRBJ2-1
abundance: many
d_gene: NA
CDR3aa: CAISGDSYNEQFF
CDR3nt: TGTGCCATCAGTGGCGACAGCTACAATGAGCAGTTCTTC

v_gene: TRBV12-5
j_gene: TRBJ2-7
abundance: NA
d_gene: NA
CDR3aa: CASGYDAYQTDYEQYF
CDR3nt: TGTGCTAGTGGTTACGATGCATACCAAACCGACTACGAGCAGTACTTC

v_gene: TRBV2
j_gene: TRBJ2-4
abundance: NA
d_gene: NA
CDR3aa: CASSARRDNIQYF
CDR3nt: TGTGCCAGCAGCGCCCGCAGAGATAACATTCAGTACTTC

v_gene: TRBV20-1
j_gene: TRBJ1-1
abundance: NA
d_gene: NA
CDR3aa: CSALTSQAMNTEAFF
CDR3nt: TGCAGTGCTCTTACGTCACAGGCCATGAACACTGAAGCTTTCTTT

v_gene: TRBV18
j_gene: TRBJ2-5
abundance: NA
d_gene: TRBD2
CDR3aa: CASSPQGLAGETQYF
CDR3nt: TGTGCCAGCTCACCACAAGGACTAGCGGGAGAGACCCAGTACTTC

v_gene: TRBV20-1
j_gene: TRBJ2-1
abundance: NA
d_gene: NA
CDR3aa: CSAGGGRGFEDEQFF
CDR3nt: TGCAGTGCTGGAGGGGGCAGGGGGTTCGAGGATGAGCAGTTCTTC

v_gene: TRBV15
j_gene: TRBJ1-5
abundance: many
d_gene: NA
CDR3aa: CATSRDRRASNQPQHF
CDR3nt: TGTGCCACCAGCAGAGATCGTCGCGCTAGCAATCAGCCCCAGCATTTT

v_gene: TRBV5-1
j_gene: TRBJ2-5
abundance: many
d_gene: NA
CDR3aa: CASSWGDSRPRETQYF
CDR3nt: TGCGCCAGCAGCTGGGGGGACAGCAGACCTCGAGAGACCCAGTACTTC

v_gene: TRBV5-6
j_gene: TRBJ2-7
abundance: many
d_gene: NA
CDR3aa: CASTVLTSSYEQYF
CDR3nt: TGTGCCAGCACCGTCCTGACAAGCTCCTACGAGCAGTACTTC

v_gene: TRBV6-2/TRBV6-3
j_gene: TRBJ2-4
abundance: many
d_gene: NA
CDR3aa: CASGESGAKNIQYF
CDR3nt: TGTGCCAGCGGCGAATCTGGAGCCAAAAACATTCAGTACTTC

v_gene: TRBV7-3
j_gene: TRBJ2-3
abundance: many
d_gene: NA
CDR3aa: CASSFLGTPGTDTQYF
CDR3nt: TGTGCCAGCAGCTTCCTGGGAACTCCCGGCACAGATACGCAGTATTTT

v_gene: TRBV6-6
j_gene: TRBJ2-1
abundance: once
d_gene: NA
CDR3aa: CASSYSALTRGGETQFF
CDR3nt: TGTGCCAGCAGTTACTCCGCCTTGACTAGGGGGGGAGAGACCCAGTTCTTC

v_gene: TRBV4-2
j_gene: TRBJ2-5
abundance: NA
d_gene: NA
CDR3aa: CASSQGGGPRETQYF
CDR3nt: TGTGCCAGCAGCCAAGGAGGAGGGCCGCGGGAGACCCAGTACTTC

v_gene: TRBV7-2
j_gene: TRBJ2-1
abundance: NA
d_gene: TRBD2
CDR3aa: CASRGSGTSIYEQFF
CDR3nt: TGTGCCAGCAGGGGGTCCGGGACTAGTATATATGAGCAGTTCTTC

v_gene: TRBV6-1
j_gene: TRBJ1-4
abundance: NA
d_gene: NA
CDR3aa: CASSEMTSPNEKLFF
CDR3nt: TGTGCCAGCAGTGAGATGACCTCTCCTAATGAAAAACTGTTTTTT

v_gene: TRBV28
j_gene: TRBJ2-5
abundance: few
d_gene: TRBD1
CDR3aa: CASGGTGLYGQYF
CDR3nt: TGTGCCAGCGGAGGGACAGGGCTGTATGGGCAGTACTTC

v_gene: TRBV5-5
j_gene: TRBJ2-1
abundance: NA
d_gene: NA
CDR3aa: CASSSLGASGQFF
CDR3nt: TGTGCCAGCAGCTCCCTCGGGGCTAGTGGGCAGTTCTTC

v_gene: TRBV12-3/TRBV12-4
j_gene: TRBJ1-3
abundance: few
d_gene: NA
CDR3aa: CASSPRQVGNTIYF
CDR3nt: TGTGCCAGCAGTCCGAGACAGGTTGGAAACACCATATATTTT

v_gene: TRBV5-1
j_gene: TRBJ1-2
abundance: NA
d_gene: TRBD1
CDR3aa: CASTSSPGTVYGYTF
CDR3nt: TGCGCCAGCACTTCTTCGCCCGGGACAGTCTATGGCTACACCTTC

v_gene: TRBV5-1
j_gene: TRBJ2-7
abundance: NA
d_gene: NA
CDR3aa: CASSSGWPYEQYF
CDR3nt: TGCGCCAGCAGCTCGGGGTGGCCCTACGAGCAGTACTTC

v_gene: TRBV10-3
j_gene: TRBJ2-3
abundance: few
d_gene: TRBD2
CDR3aa: CAISESSSGGITDTQYF
CDR3nt: TGTGCCATCAGTGAGTCTTCTAGCGGGGGAATTACAGATACGCAGTATTTT

v_gene: TRBV6-5
j_gene: TRBJ2-6
abundance: few
d_gene: NA
CDR3aa: CASSPSRAGANVLTF
CDR3nt: TGTGCCAGCAGTCCCTCCAGGGCTGGGGCCAACGTCCTGACTTTC

v_gene: TRBV5-1
j_gene: TRBJ2-5
abundance: NA
d_gene: NA
CDR3aa: CASSSDGGIQETQYF
CDR3nt: TGCGCCAGCAGCTCGGACGGAGGAATCCAAGAGACCCAGTACTTC

v_gene: TRBV9
j_gene: TRBJ1-4
abundance: NA
d_gene: NA
CDR3aa: CASSVDSDRSTNEKLFF
CDR3nt: TGTGCCAGCAGCGTAGACTCGGACAGATCAACTAATGAAAAACTGTTTTTT